This T cell receptor beta chain was documented in a study of cytomegalovirus exposure and HLA in healthy donors. About the study: The same platform used for the roughly 600 first-cohort repertoires was also used for the approximately 120 validation repertoires, as a later analysis reported.

There are 15 residues in the CDR3. Germline trimming cut 5 bases from V and 3 bases from J; bases unmatched to any gene: 8. Per germline, CDR1 MNHEY and CDR2 SMNVEV (reference sequence). General study points: TCR sequences were mostly rare, though some public TCRs occurred in many donors. The study flagged 150 to 200 TCR beta chains as cytomegalovirus-associated. Reports credit the classifier with highly specific, highly sensitive diagnosis of cytomegalovirus status.

With regard to this clone: Its antigen is as yet unknown.

Profiled with immunoSEQ multiplex PCR; TCRdb holds only in-frame clones, not every one. The sample includes 120,000 to 150,000 clones, approximately 93% of them seen just once. The clonotype was recovered from a man in his late teens or twenties in good health and CMV-seronegative. Sequences were obtained from PBMCs. The chain couples TRBV27 to TRBJ1-2; 8 bases match TRBD1. The DNA of the CDR3 is TGTGCCAGCAGTGCTGGACAGGGCGTTTACTATGGCTACACCTTC. This translates into CASSAGQGVYYGYTF.